The present T cell receptor (beta chain) was sequenced within a study of shared clonotypes between healthy human individuals. Broader study findings: Naive CD4 clonotypes overlapped across several donors at about 5.3%. Rarefaction gave evidence that sorted-subset sequencing remained incomplete despite large depth.

Generated by immunoSEQ multiplex PCR, the TCRdb table keeps only in-frame clones and is missing some. The sample yields 2,500,000 or so clones, 90% to 95% seen once. With respect to this clone: The target antigen is unknown.

Germline V gives CDR1 SGHRS, CDR2 YFSETQ. This CDR3 contains 16 residues. The junction had 10 bases not matched to a gene; V was cut back by 4 bases and J by 2 bases. The clonotype originates from a man aged 18 to 30 in good health. What was sequenced was naive CD4+ T cells sorted from blood. Subset defined: CD45RA+ positively selected. The genes are TRBV5-1 and TRBJ1-1; TRBD1 matches at 8 bases. Written as DNA, the CDR3 is TGCGCCAGCAGCCCCGGACAGGGACGACCCAACACTGAAGCTTTCTTT. Amino acids: CASSPGQGRPNTEAFF.